Listed here are 23 T cell receptor beta chains from one sample, sequenced in a study of cytomegalovirus exposure and HLA in healthy donors. Sequenced by immunoSEQ multiplex PCR; TCRdb stores in-frame clones only, minus some. There are under 150,000 clones in the sample; around 87% occur only once, and approximately 8.7% lies in the top ten. Specimen: PBMCs. The source of these receptors is a man aged 18 to 29 in good health and CMV-seropositive.

This clone appeared a single time. This rearrangement joins TRBV19 to TRBJ1-2; 7 bases match TRBD1. The CDR3 has 15 amino acids. J was trimmed by 1 base and V by 3 bases; bases with no gene match: 5. Germline CDR1 is LNHDA and CDR2 is SQIVND (reference sequence). The CDR3 DNA follows: TGTGCCAGTAGTATCCGTGGACAGGTTAACTATGGCTACACCTTC. This encodes CASSIRGQVNYGYTF.

V is TRBV6-5 and J is TRBJ1-1; no reliable D call. Trimming took 2 bases from V and 5 from J, leaving 9 bases between them. This CDR3 has 13 amino acids. Germline V gene data show CDR1 as MNHEY and CDR2 as SVGAGI. The CDR3 DNA sequence: TGTGCCAGCAGTTACGGGAGTATGACTGAAGCTTTCTTT. It translates to CASSYGSMTEAFF.

The chain employs TRBV5-1 and TRBJ1-5; the D is unclear. CDR1 and CDR2 (germline): SGHRS, YFSETQ. V lost 0 bases and J lost 4, with 14 bases in between. This CDR3 spans 16 amino acids. The DNA of the CDR3 is TGCGCCAGCAGCTTGGTTCCAGACCCTAGGAATCAGCCCCAGCATTTT. Translated: CASSLVPDPRNQPQHF.

V and J are TRBV6-5 and TRBJ1-2; tentatively, D is TRBD1 (6 bases). The CDR3 covers 13 residues. Germline lookup yields CDR1 MNHEY and CDR2 SVGAGI. Trimming stripped 4 bases from V and 3 bases from J, with 9 bases between. The CDR3 is CASSSQGDYGYTF. CDR3 bases: TGTGCCAGCAGTTCACAGGGAGACTATGGCTACACCTTC.

J is TRBJ1-5 and V is TRBV30, with D unresolved. The germline V gene encodes CDR1 GTSNPN and CDR2 SVGIG (reference sequence). Trimming took 3 bases from V and 2 from J, leaving 11 bases between them. This CDR3 is built from 14 residues. The CDR3: CAWSPHGGNQPQHF. The CDR3 DNA sequence: TGTGCCTGGAGCCCCCACGGGGGCAATCAGCCCCAGCATTTT.

This chain joins TRBV7-3 and TRBJ2-5; D unresolved. The V and J ends lost 2 bases and 5 bases respectively, with 9 bases between them. This CDR3 has 13 residues. Per germline, CDR1 SGHTA and CDR2 FQGTGA. DNA of the CDR3: TGTGCCAGCAGCTTAGGGCAGCTGGAGACCCAGTACTTC. Translated: CASSLGQLETQYF.

The rearrangement links TRBV5-4 to TRBJ2-6, with a weak D call TRBD2 (5 bases). Germline V gene lookup returns CDR1 SGHNT and CDR2 YYREEE (reference sequence). V shed 5 bases and J shed 0 bases, with 18 bases lying between them. The CDR3 has 18 residues. CDR3 sequence reads: CASSSGGGTFSGANVLTF. The CDR3 bases are TGTGCCAGCAGTTCGGGCGGAGGAACCTTCTCTGGGGCCAACGTCCTGACTTTC.

Worth noting for this clone: At one end, the junction sequence differs from germline, possibly due to a read error. V gene TRBV30 combines with J gene TRBJ1-4, with 10 bases matching TRBD1. Germline V CDR1 and CDR2: GTSNPN, SVGIG (reference sequence). This CDR3 is built from 14 residues. The DNA of the CDR3 is TGTGCCTGGAGTGTGGGGACAGGGGATGAGAAACTGTTTTTT. Residues: CAWSVGTGDEKLFF.

The chain couples TRBV5-6 to TRBJ1-3; TRBD1 matches 9 bases. This CDR3 region has 16 residues. With V trimmed by 2 bases and J by 8 bases, 11 bases remained unmatched. In germline, CDR1 is SGHDT, CDR2 YYEEEE. The CDR3 DNA reads TGTGCCAGCAGCTTAACAGGGGGCGCTTTTTCACACACCATATATTTT. As protein: CASSLTGGAFSHTIYF.

The rearrangement links TRBV4-1 to TRBJ2-7, with 10 bases fitting TRBD1. J was trimmed by 3 bases and V by 0 bases; bases with no gene match: 14. The CDR3 is 19 residues long. Germline CDR1 reads MGHRA; CDR2 reads YSYEKL. CDR3 region: CASSQEVGGTGVSFYEQYF. As DNA, the CDR3 is TGCGCCAGCAGCCAAGAGGTGGGCGGGACAGGGGTATCTTTCTACGAGCAGTACTTC.

The rearrangement links TRBV5-4 to TRBJ2-1; 7 bases are shared with TRBD2. Germline CDR1 SGHNT, CDR2 YYREEE (reference sequence). CDR3 length: 16 amino acids. The V gene end was trimmed by 4 bases and the J gene end by 0 bases; junction bases not matched to a gene: 7. CDR3: CASSGPGGASYNEQFF. CDR3 coding DNA: TGTGCCAGCAGCGGGCCGGGGGGTGCCTCCTACAATGAGCAGTTCTTC.

This clone was counted a single time. The V and J genes are TRBV4-1 and TRBJ2-3; 11 nucleotides line up with TRBD2. CDR1 is MGHRA and CDR2 is YSYEKL in the germline V gene. This CDR3 spans 15 amino acids. The junction had 4 bases not matched to a gene; V was cut back by 2 bases and J by 6 bases. Here the CDR3 reads CASSQISGRVDTQYF. The CDR3 coding sequence is TGCGCCAGCAGCCAAATTAGCGGGAGGGTGGATACGCAGTATTTT.

V usage is TRBV5-4 and J usage is TRBJ2-7, with TRBD1 matching over 7 bases. V was clipped by 6 bases and J by 0 bases; unmatched bases: 6. Per the germline V gene, CDR1 is SGHNT and CDR2 is YYREEE (reference sequence). The CDR3 is 14 residues long. CDR3 loop: CASTNSGGSYEQYF. The DNA for the CDR3 is TGTGCCAGCACCAATTCAGGGGGCTCCTACGAGCAGTACTTC. The whole variable domain, remainder taken from reference TRBV5-4 and TRBJ2-7, is ETGVTQSPTHLIKTRGQQVTLRCSSQSGHNTVSWYQQALGQGPQFIFQYYREEENGRGNFPPRFSGLQFPNYSSELNVNALELDDSALYLCASTNSGGSYEQYFGPGTRLTVT.

This clone was seen a single time. The gene calls are TRBV19 and TRBJ1-6, with 9 bases fitting TRBD1. CDR1 LNHDA and CDR2 SQIVND come from the germline V gene (reference sequence). This CDR3 comprises 16 residues. The ends lost 4 bases at V and 7 bases at J; junction bases unmatched: 8. CDR3 sequence reads: CASSKTPDRGNSPLHF. The CDR3 nucleotides read TGTGCCAGTAGTAAGACCCCAGACAGGGGGAATTCACCCCTCCACTTT.

This clone was seen only once. V and J are TRBV5-1 and TRBJ2-5, with D perhaps matching TRBD1 (6 bases). V was shortened by 0 bases and J by 2 bases, with 11 bases between the two germline ends. The V gene's germline CDR1 is SGHRS and CDR2 YFSETQ. The CDR3 consists of 15 residues. Written as DNA, the CDR3 is TGCGCCAGCAGCTTGGCAGGGGAGCGACAAGAGACCCAGTACTTC. The encoded protein is CASSLAGERQETQYF.

The V and J genes are TRBV5-6 and TRBJ1-4, with D unclear. The V end lost 4 bases, the J end lost 7 bases, and 17 bases lay between the germline ends. Germline CDR1 reads SGHDT; CDR2 reads YYEEEE. The CDR3 loop spans 15 amino acids. In DNA form, the CDR3 reads TGTGCCAGCAGCCCGAGGGCGGCGAGAGGTGAAAAACTGTTTTTT. It specifies CASSPRAARGEKLFF.

The gene calls are TRBV9 and TRBJ1-1; TRBD1 matches 9 bases. This CDR3 has 16 residues. Germline V gives CDR1 SGDLS, CDR2 YYNGEE. V lost 4 bases to trimming and J lost 3 bases; unmatched junction nucleotides: 10. In nucleotides, the CDR3 is TGTGCCAGCAGCAAGGGACCGGGACAGGGTGACACTGAAGCTTTCTTT. Translated: CASSKGPGQGDTEAFF.

The rearrangement links TRBV18 to TRBJ2-1; TRBD2 aligns across 12 bases. Germline V gene sequence: CDR1 KGHSH, CDR2 LQKENI. After removal of 1 base from V and 7 bases from J, the junction contained 11 bases not matched to a gene. The CDR3 consists of 18 residues. CDR3 protein: CASSPLSSGRAEMNEQFF. The DNA of the CDR3 is TGTGCCAGCTCACCACTGTCTAGCGGGAGGGCCGAGATGAATGAGCAGTTCTTC.

V and J are TRBV5-1 and TRBJ2-7; possibly TRBD2 for D (6 bases). Germline CDR1 SGHRS, CDR2 YFSETQ. The CDR3 has 15 amino acids. The germline V and J ends were trimmed by 4 bases and 2 bases, with 16 bases remaining between them. The CDR3 protein is CASSRIGGGTYEQYF. DNA of the CDR3: TGCGCCAGCAGCCGTATAGGTGGGGGGACCTACGAGCAGTACTTC.

This clone was counted only a few times. The V call is TRBV10-1, the J call TRBJ2-7; weak D call: TRBD1 (5 bases). V dropped 0 bases and J dropped 6 bases, with 9 bases sitting between them. Germline CDR1 WNHNN, CDR2 SYGVQD (reference sequence). The CDR3 runs 13 residues. The CDR3 spells CASSESSTGEQYF. The CDR3 DNA is TGCGCCAGCAGTGAGTCCTCAACAGGCGAGCAGTACTTC.

The table lists this clone with a few counts. The rearrangement joins TRBV30 to TRBJ2-1; possible D gene TRBD2, 5 bases. V was shortened by 0 bases and J by 4 bases, with 10 bases between the two germline ends. CDR3 length: 14 residues. The germline gives CDR1 GTSNPN, CDR2 SVGIG (reference sequence). CDR3 sequence reads: CAWSVSGLYNEQFF. The CDR3 DNA follows: TGTGCCTGGAGTGTCAGCGGACTTTACAATGAGCAGTTCTTC.

This chain uses TRBV19 with TRBJ1-5; 7 nucleotides align to TRBD1. The CDR3 length is 15 residues. Per the germline V gene, CDR1 is LNHDA and CDR2 is SQIVND (reference sequence). The J segment lost 0 bases and the V segment lost 11 bases, leaving 10 bases of the junction unmatched. DNA for the CDR3: TGTGCCTCAAGGGGGCAGTTTTATAGCAATCAGCCCCAGCATTTT. Amino acids: CASRGQFYSNQPQHF.

This clone was observed a few times. The CDR3 carries no conserved terminal phenylalanine or tryptophan, so it likely arises from a read error. The DNA is omitted, as the CDR3 cannot be located on it reliably, and the CDR3 follows TCRdb's listing. The V call is TRBV21-1, the J call TRBJ1-4; TRBD1, the D gene given by the table, was not confirmed from the DNA. TRBV21-1 is termed a pseudogene. The CDR3 numbers 9 amino acids, ends counted. The CDR3 loop reads CAISPEGVK.